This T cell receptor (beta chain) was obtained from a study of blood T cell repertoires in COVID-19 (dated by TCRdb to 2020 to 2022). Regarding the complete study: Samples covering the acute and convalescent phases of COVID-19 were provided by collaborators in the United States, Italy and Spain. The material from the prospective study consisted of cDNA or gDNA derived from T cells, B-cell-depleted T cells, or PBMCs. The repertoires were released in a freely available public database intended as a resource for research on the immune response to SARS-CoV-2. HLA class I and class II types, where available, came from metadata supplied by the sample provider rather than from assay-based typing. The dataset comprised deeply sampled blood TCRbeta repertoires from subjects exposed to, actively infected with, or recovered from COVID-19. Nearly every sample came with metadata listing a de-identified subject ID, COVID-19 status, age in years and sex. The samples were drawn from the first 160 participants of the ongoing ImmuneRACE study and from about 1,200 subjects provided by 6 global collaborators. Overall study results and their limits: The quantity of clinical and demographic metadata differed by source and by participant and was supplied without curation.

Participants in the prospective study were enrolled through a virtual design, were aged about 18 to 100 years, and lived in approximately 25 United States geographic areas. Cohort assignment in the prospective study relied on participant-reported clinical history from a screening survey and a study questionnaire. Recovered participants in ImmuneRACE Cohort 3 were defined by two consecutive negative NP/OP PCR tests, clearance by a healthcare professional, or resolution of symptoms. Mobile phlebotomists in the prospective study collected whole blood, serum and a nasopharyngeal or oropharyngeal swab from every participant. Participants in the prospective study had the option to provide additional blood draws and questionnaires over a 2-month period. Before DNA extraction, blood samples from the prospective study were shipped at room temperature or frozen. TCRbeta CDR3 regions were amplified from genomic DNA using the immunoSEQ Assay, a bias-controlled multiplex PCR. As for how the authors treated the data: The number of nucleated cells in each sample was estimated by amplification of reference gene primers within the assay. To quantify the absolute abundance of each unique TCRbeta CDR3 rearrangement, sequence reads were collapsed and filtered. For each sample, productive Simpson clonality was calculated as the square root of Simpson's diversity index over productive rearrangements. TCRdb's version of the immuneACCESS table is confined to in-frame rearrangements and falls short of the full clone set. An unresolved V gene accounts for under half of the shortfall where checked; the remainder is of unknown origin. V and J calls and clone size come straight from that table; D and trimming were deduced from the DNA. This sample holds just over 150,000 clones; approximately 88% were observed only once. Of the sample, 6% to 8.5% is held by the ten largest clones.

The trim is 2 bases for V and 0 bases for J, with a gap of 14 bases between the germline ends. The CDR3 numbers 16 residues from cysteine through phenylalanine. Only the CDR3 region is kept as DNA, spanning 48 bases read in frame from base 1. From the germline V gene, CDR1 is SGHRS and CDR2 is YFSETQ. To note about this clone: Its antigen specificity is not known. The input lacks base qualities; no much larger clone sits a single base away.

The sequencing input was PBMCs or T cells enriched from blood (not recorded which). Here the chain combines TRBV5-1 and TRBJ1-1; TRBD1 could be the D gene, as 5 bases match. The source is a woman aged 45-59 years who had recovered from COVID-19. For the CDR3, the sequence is CASSFGGGSLNTEAFF. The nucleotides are TGCGCCAGCAGCTTCGGGGGAGGCAGCCTGAACACTGAAGCTTTCTTT.